A single TCR beta chain is shown here with its context. Its antigen remains unknown. Indicated time point: late sampling 161 to 241 days after vaccination in a few convalescent patients. Treatment specified: approximately 9-day PBMC culture with coronavirus spike peptide pools or control peptides (ViraFEST assay). This specimen belongs to a study of vaccination and CD4 T cells after COVID-19. With the Oncomine TCR Beta short-read assay, DNA from cultured CD4+ T cells was sequenced. TCRdb itself ran the PCR reads through MiXCR, one entry per CDR3 protein. The sample records around 26,000 distinct CDR3 sequences, less than 45% being singletons. V lost 6 bases to trimming and J lost 4 bases; unmatched junction nucleotides: 9. The CDR3 is 15 amino acids. CDR1 and CDR2 from the germline V gene are MNHNS and SASEGT.

The sample was CD4+ T cells from blood, cultured in vitro, taken about 7 months after SARS-CoV-2 vaccination. This clonotype was obtained from a human donor who had recovered from COVID-19. The chain recombines TRBV6-1 with TRBJ2-1; TRBD2 aligns across 7 bases. The CDR3 region is CASRTLGGRYNEQFF. The CDR3 DNA reads as TGTGCCAGCAGGACCTTGGGCGGGAGATACAATGAGCAGTTCTTC.